The clone carrying this T cell receptor (beta chain) was detected once. Using immunoSEQ multiplex PCR, the repertoire was profiled, and TCRdb retains in-frame clones only, with some absent. Among around 42,000 clones listed, about four fifths were seen once. These data come from a study of blood T cell repertoires in COVID-19. Study as a whole: T cells, B-cell-depleted T cells, or PBMCs supplied cDNA or gDNA.

CDR1 and CDR2 (germline): MNHEY, SVGAGI. V was clipped by 0 bases and J by 5 bases, with 10 bases between them. The CDR3 runs to 14 residues. This receptor was taken from a woman of 80 years or more with acute or convalescent COVID-19. The specimen sequenced was peripheral blood. The V gene is TRBV6-5, the J gene TRBJ2-5; a weak D match, TRBD2 (7 bases). The CDR3 reads CASSYSGGAETQYF. CDR3 nucleotide sequence: TGTGCCAGCAGTTACTCGGGGGGGGCGGAGACCCAGTACTTC.